A selection of T cell receptor beta chains follows, all from one sample in a study of T cell responses to AZD1222 COVID-19 vaccine. Using immunoSEQ multiplex PCR, the repertoire was profiled, and TCRdb retains in-frame clones only, with some absent. The table shows roughly 70,000 clones, with less than 85% occurring only once. The material was peripheral blood, obtained on day 0 of MenACWY control vaccination. These receptors all stem from an adult in good health. CDR3s include the opening cysteine and the closing phenylalanine or tryptophan. D genes are given only for firm matches. The size of a clone is reported for some rows only, either as once, few or many, or as a class for expanded clones.

j_call: TRBJ1-5
v_call: TRBV28
d_call: -
cdr3_length: 15
clone_size: -
cdr3_nt: TGTGCCAGCAGTTCCTCCCAAAGGCTCAATCAGCCCCAGCATTTT
cdr3_aa: CASSSSQRLNQPQHF

j_call: TRBJ1-5
v_call: TRBV6-5
d_call: TRBD1
cdr3_length: 15
clone_size: -
cdr3_nt: TGTGCCAGCAGTTACGGACAGGGGCCTAATCAGCCCCAGCATTTT
cdr3_aa: CASSYGQGPNQPQHF

j_call: TRBJ1-4
v_call: TRBV7-9
d_call: -
cdr3_length: 15
clone_size: -
cdr3_nt: TGTGCCAGCAGCTTAGTCGGAAGGCCAGACGAAAAACTGTTTTTT
cdr3_aa: CASSLVGRPDEKLFF

j_call: TRBJ2-2
v_call: TRBV30
d_call: -
cdr3_length: 13
clone_size: -
cdr3_nt: TGTGCCCGGAGGGGGCGCAACACCGGGGAGCTGTTTTTT
cdr3_aa: CARRGRNTGELFF

j_call: TRBJ1-1
v_call: TRBV29-1
d_call: TRBD1
cdr3_length: 14
clone_size: -
cdr3_nt: TGCAGCGCCTTTCTTACAGGGGAGGGCACTGAAGCTTTCTTT
cdr3_aa: CSAFLTGEGTEAFF

j_call: TRBJ1-3
v_call: TRBV7-2
d_call: -
cdr3_length: 15
clone_size: -
cdr3_nt: TGTGCCAGCAGCGAGGGACTCAGCTCTGGAAACACCATATATTTT
cdr3_aa: CASSEGLSSGNTIYF

j_call: TRBJ1-1
v_call: TRBV5-1
d_call: TRBD1
cdr3_length: 16
clone_size: -
cdr3_nt: TGCGCCAGCAGCTTGACTTTTTCGGCAGGGGGGTCCCAAGCTTTCTTT
cdr3_aa: CASSLTFSAGGSQAFF

j_call: TRBJ2-7
v_call: TRBV6-5
d_call: TRBD2
cdr3_length: 13
clone_size: -
cdr3_nt: TGTGCCAGCAGCTCCGGGACTAGCGCCGAGCAGTACTTC
cdr3_aa: CASSSGTSAEQYF

j_call: TRBJ1-5
v_call: TRBV27
d_call: -
cdr3_length: 12
clone_size: -
cdr3_nt: TGTGCCAGCAGTTTTAGGGATCAGCCCCAGCATTTT
cdr3_aa: CASSFRDQPQHF

j_call: TRBJ2-7
v_call: TRBV28
d_call: -
cdr3_length: 14
clone_size: -
cdr3_nt: TGTGCCAGCAGTCCCGCCGCCCGCTTCTACGAGCAGTACTTC
cdr3_aa: CASSPAARFYEQYF

j_call: TRBJ1-2
v_call: TRBV9
d_call: -
cdr3_length: 15
clone_size: few
cdr3_nt: TGTGCCAGCAGCGTAGCTAGCCAGGGCTTCTATGGCTACACCTTC
cdr3_aa: CASSVASQGFYGYTF

j_call: TRBJ1-2
v_call: TRBV5-1
d_call: -
cdr3_length: 15
clone_size: -
cdr3_nt: TGCGCCAGCAGCTCGGCGCCGGGGGTTTCGCGCGGCTACACCTTC
cdr3_aa: CASSSAPGVSRGYTF

j_call: TRBJ2-7
v_call: TRBV7-2
d_call: TRBD1
cdr3_length: 14
clone_size: -
cdr3_nt: TGTGCCAGCAATAATCCGGACAGGCCTTGGGAGCAGTACTTC
cdr3_aa: CASNNPDRPWEQYF

j_call: TRBJ1-1
v_call: TRBV7-3
d_call: -
cdr3_length: 13
clone_size: -
cdr3_nt: TGTGCCAGTCAAAAGACAGCAACCTCTGAAGCTTTCTTT
cdr3_aa: CASQKTATSEAFF

j_call: TRBJ2-5
v_call: TRBV18
d_call: -
cdr3_length: 14
clone_size: -
cdr3_nt: TGTGCCAGCCTCCCCAGGGGGGACGGAGAGACCCAGTACTTC
cdr3_aa: CASLPRGDGETQYF

j_call: TRBJ1-1
v_call: TRBV30
d_call: -
cdr3_length: 13
clone_size: few
cdr3_nt: TGTGCCTGGAGTGGCCAAAGCGGCACTGAAGCTTTCTTT
cdr3_aa: CAWSGQSGTEAFF

j_call: TRBJ1-6
v_call: TRBV28
d_call: TRBD1
cdr3_length: 15
clone_size: -
cdr3_nt: TGTGCCAGCCGTTCGGGGACAGGGGCTAACTCACCCCTCCACTTT
cdr3_aa: CASRSGTGANSPLHF

j_call: TRBJ2-5
v_call: TRBV29-1
d_call: -
cdr3_length: 12
clone_size: -
cdr3_nt: TGCAGCGTTGGGGTCGGGTCGGGGGCCCAGTACTTC
cdr3_aa: CSVGVGSGAQYF

j_call: TRBJ2-1
v_call: TRBV13
d_call: -
cdr3_length: 17
clone_size: few
cdr3_nt: TGTGCCAGCAGCTTAAGAAGGGTCCCTATAAACTACAATGAGCAGTTCTTC
cdr3_aa: CASSLRRVPINYNEQFF

j_call: TRBJ2-1
v_call: TRBV19
d_call: TRBD2
cdr3_length: 17
clone_size: -
cdr3_nt: TGTGCCAGTAGTCCCCGCCCGACTAGCACCTTCTTCAATGAGCAGTTCTTC
cdr3_aa: CASSPRPTSTFFNEQFF

j_call: TRBJ1-5
v_call: TRBV19
d_call: -
cdr3_length: 16
clone_size: -
cdr3_nt: TGTGCCAGTAGTATAAAGGTTCCCCAGCCGGGCCAGCCCCAGCATTTT
cdr3_aa: CASSIKVPQPGQPQHF

j_call: TRBJ2-3
v_call: TRBV19
d_call: TRBD1
cdr3_length: 14
clone_size: -
cdr3_nt: TGTGCCAGTAGTACCTGGACAGGGGTAGATACGCAGTATTTT
cdr3_aa: CASSTWTGVDTQYF

j_call: TRBJ2-1
v_call: TRBV5-4
d_call: TRBD2
cdr3_length: 15
clone_size: -
cdr3_nt: TGTGCCAGCAGCCGGGGGGGCTACTCCTACAATGAGCAGTTCTTC
cdr3_aa: CASSRGGYSYNEQFF

j_call: TRBJ2-7
v_call: TRBV7-8
d_call: -
cdr3_length: 14
clone_size: -
cdr3_nt: TGTGCCAGCAGCTGGGGGGGCCAGAACTACGAGCAGTACTTC
cdr3_aa: CASSWGGQNYEQYF

j_call: TRBJ1-6
v_call: TRBV30
d_call: -
cdr3_length: 17
clone_size: -
cdr3_nt: TGTGCCTGGAGCGCCTCCGGGGGGCGCGTGCTTTGGTCACCCCTCCACTTT
cdr3_aa: CAWSASGGRVLWSPLHF